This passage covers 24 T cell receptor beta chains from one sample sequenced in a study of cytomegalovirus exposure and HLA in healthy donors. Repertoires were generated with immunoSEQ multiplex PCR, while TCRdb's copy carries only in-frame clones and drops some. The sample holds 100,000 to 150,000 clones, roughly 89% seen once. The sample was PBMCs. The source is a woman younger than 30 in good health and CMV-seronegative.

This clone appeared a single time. The CDR3 bases are TGTGCCAGCTCGTGGGACTTTGGTGGAGAGACCCAGTACTTC. This translates into CASSWDFGGETQYF. The chain joins TRBV2 to TRBJ2-5, with a tentative D call TRBD2 (6 bases). Trimming removed 8 bases from V and 4 bases from J, with 17 bases in between. The CDR3 covers 14 residues. Germline V CDR1 and CDR2: SNHLY, FYNNEI.

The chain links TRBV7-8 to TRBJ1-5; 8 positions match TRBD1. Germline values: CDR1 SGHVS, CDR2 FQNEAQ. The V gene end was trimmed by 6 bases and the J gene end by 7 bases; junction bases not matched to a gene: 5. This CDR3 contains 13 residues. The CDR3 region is CASRTGVEQPQHF. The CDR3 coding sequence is TGTGCCAGCAGGACAGGGGTGGAACAGCCCCAGCATTTT.

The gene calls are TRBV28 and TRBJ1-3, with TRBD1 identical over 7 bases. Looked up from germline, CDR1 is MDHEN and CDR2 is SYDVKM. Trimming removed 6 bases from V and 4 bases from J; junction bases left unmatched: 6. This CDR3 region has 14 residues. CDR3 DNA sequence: TGTGCCAGCAGCTTACTGACAGGGGGAAACACCATATATTTT. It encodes CASSLLTGGNTIYF. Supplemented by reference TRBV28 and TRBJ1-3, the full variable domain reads DVKVTQSSRYLVKRTGEKVFLECVQDMDHENMFWYRQDPGLGLRLIYFSYDVKMKEKGDIPEGYSVSREKKERFSLILESASTNQTSMYLCASSLLTGGNTIYFGEGSWLTVV.

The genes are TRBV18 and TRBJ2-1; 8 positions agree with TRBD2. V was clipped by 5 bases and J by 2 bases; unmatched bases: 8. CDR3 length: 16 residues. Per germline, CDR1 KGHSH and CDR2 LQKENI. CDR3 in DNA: TGTGCCAGCTCAACCCAACTAGCGGCGGCCTACAATGAGCAGTTCTTC. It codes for CASSTQLAAAYNEQFF.

The CDR3 coding sequence is TGTGCCAGCAGTCAACTTAGTATTAGCGGGGATAATGAGCAGTTCTTC. As protein: CASSQLSISGDNEQFF. The rearrangement uses TRBV27 and TRBJ2-1; TRBD2 agrees at 8 bases. Trimming removed 5 bases from V and 7 bases from J; junction bases left unmatched: 13. The CDR3 runs to 16 residues. Germline V gene lookup returns CDR1 MNHEY and CDR2 SMNVEV (reference sequence).

DNA of the CDR3: TGTGCCAGCAGCTTAGTGCCCCCCGGGGGAGGCGAGACCCAGTACTTC. The encoded protein is CASSLVPPGGGETQYF. The chain combines TRBV7-9 with TRBJ2-5; maybe TRBD2 (6 bases). Deletions cut 1 base from V and 5 bases from J, with 17 bases between. Germline lookup yields CDR1 SEHNR and CDR2 FQNEAQ (reference sequence). This CDR3 is built from 16 residues. Full variable domain (rest looked up from reference TRBV7-9 and TRBJ2-5): DTGVSQNPRHKITKRGQNVTFRCDPISEHNRLYWYRQTLGQGPEFLTYFQNEAQLEKSRLLSDRFSAERPKGSFSTLEIQRTEQGDSAMYLCASSLVPPGGGETQYFGPGTRLLVL.

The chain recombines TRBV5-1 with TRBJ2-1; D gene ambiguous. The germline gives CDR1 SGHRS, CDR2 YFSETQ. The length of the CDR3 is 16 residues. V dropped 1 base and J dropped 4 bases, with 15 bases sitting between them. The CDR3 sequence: CASSLSLNSLYNEQFF. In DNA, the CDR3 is TGCGCCAGCAGCTTGAGCCTGAACTCACTTTACAATGAGCAGTTCTTC.

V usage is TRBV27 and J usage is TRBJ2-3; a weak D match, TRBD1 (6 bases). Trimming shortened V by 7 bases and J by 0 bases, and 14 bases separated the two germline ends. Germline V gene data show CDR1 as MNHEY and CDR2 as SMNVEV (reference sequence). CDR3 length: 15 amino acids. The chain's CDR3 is CASTPTGLSTDTQYF. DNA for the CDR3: TGTGCCAGCACCCCTACAGGGTTAAGCACAGATACGCAGTATTTT.

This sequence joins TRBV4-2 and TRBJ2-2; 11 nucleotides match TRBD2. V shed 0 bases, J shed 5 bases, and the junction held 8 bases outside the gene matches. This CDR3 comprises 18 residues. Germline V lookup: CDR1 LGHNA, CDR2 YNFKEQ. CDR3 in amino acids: CASSQEVPGLAATGELFF. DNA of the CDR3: TGTGCCAGCAGCCAAGAGGTTCCGGGACTAGCGGCTACCGGGGAGCTGTTTTTT.

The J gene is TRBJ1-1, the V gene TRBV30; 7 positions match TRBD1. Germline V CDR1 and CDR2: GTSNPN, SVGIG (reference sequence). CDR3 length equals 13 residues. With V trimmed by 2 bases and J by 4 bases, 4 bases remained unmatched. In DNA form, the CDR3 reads TGTGCCTGGAGTACACAGGGGACCACTGAAGCTTTCTTT. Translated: CAWSTQGTTEAFF.

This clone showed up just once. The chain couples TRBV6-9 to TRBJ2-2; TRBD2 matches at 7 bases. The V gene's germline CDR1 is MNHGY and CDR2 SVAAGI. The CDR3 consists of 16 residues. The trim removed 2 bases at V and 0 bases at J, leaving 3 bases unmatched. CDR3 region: CASSYNGGSNTGELFF. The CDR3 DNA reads TGTGCCAGCAGTTATAACGGGGGGTCGAACACCGGGGAGCTGTTTTTT.

DNA for the CDR3: TGTGCCAGCAGTTTCAGGGGGAACATGAACACTGAAGCTTTCTTT. Protein product: CASSFRGNMNTEAFF. The rearrangement links TRBV27 to TRBJ1-1; 7 nucleotides line up with TRBD1. V lost 3 bases, J lost 0 bases, and 4 bases stayed unmatched. The CDR3 totals 15 residues. Germline values: CDR1 MNHEY, CDR2 SMNVEV (reference sequence).

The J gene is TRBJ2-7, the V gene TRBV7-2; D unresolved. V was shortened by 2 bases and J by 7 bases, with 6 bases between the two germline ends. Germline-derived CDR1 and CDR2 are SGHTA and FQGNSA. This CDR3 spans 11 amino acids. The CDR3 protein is CASSLSQEQYF. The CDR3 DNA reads TGTGCCAGCAGCTTATCCCAGGAGCAGTACTTC.

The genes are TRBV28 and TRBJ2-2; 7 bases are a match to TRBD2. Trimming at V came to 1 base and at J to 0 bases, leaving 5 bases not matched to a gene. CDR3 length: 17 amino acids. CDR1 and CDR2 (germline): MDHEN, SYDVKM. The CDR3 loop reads CASSLSPAGTNTGELFF. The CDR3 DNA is TGTGCCAGCAGTTTATCCCCAGCGGGAACGAACACCGGGGAGCTGTTTTTT.

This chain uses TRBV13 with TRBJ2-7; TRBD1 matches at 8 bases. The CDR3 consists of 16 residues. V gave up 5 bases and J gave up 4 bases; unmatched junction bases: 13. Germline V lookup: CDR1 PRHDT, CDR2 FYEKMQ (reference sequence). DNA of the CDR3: TGTGCCAGCAGCCCCCGCCCCCGACAGGGGCGATACGAGCAGTACTTC. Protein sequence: CASSPRPRQGRYEQYF. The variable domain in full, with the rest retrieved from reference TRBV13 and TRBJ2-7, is AAGVIQSPRHLIKEKRETATLKCYPIPRHDTVYWYQQGPGQDPQFLISFYEKMQSDKGSIPDRFSAQQFSDYHSELNMSSLELGDSALYFCASSPRPRQGRYEQYFGPGTRLTVT.

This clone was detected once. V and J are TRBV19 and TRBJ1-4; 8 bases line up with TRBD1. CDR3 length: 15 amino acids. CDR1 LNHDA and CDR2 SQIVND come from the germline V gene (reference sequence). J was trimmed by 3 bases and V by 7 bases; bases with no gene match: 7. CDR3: CASKDRVVSNEKLFF. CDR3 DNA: TGTGCCAGTAAGGACAGGGTGGTATCTAATGAAAAACTGTTTTTT.

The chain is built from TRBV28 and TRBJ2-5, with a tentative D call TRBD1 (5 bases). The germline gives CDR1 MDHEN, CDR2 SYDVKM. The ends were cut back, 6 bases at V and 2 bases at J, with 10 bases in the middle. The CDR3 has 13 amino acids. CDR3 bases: TGTGCCAGCAGGGGGCTCTCACAAGAGACCCAGTACTTC. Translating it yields CASRGLSQETQYF.

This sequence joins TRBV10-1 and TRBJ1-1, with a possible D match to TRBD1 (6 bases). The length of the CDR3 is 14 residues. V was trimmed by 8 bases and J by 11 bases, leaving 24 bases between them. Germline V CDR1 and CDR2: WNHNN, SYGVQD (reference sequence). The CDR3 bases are TGCGCCAGCGGGGACGGCCCTCAGGGGCTGGGTGCTTTCTTT. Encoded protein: CASGDGPQGLGAFF.

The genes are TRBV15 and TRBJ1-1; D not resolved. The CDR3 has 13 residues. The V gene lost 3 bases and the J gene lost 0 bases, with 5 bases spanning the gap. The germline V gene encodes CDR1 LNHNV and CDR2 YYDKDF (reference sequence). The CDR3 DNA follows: TGTGCCACCAGCAGCAGGTTGAACACTGAAGCTTTCTTT. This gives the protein CATSSRLNTEAFF.

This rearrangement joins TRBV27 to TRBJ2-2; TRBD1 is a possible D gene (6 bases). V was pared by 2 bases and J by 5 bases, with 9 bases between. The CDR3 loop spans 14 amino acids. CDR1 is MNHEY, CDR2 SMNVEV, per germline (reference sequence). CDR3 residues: CASSLGGETGELFF. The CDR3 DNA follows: TGTGCCAGCAGTTTAGGGGGCGAGACCGGGGAGCTGTTTTTT.

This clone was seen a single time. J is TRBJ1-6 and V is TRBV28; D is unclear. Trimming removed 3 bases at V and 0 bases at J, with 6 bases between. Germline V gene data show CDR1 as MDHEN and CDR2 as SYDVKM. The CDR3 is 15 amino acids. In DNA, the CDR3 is TGTGCCAGCAGTTTCGGTAGCTCCTATAATTCACCCCTCCACTTT. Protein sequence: CASSFGSSYNSPLHF. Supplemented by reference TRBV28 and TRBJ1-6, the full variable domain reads DVKVTQSSRYLVKRTGEKVFLECVQDMDHENMFWYRQDPGLGLRLIYFSYDVKMKEKGDIPEGYSVSREKKERFSLILESASTNQTSMYLCASSFGSSYNSPLHFGNGTRLTVT.

Written as DNA, the CDR3 is TGTGCCAGCAGCTCCTCCACAGGGTACTACGAGCAGTACTTC. Translated, it gives CASSSSTGYYEQYF. The chain recombines TRBV7-9 with TRBJ2-7; possible D gene TRBD1, 6 bases. The CDR3 is 14 residues long. Trimming cost V 4 bases and J 3 bases, with 13 bases left between them. CDR1 and CDR2 from the germline V gene are SEHNR and FQNEAQ (reference sequence).

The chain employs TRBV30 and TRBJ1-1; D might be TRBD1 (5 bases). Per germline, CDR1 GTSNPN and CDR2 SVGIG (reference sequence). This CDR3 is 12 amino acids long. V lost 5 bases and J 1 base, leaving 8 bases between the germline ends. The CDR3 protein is CAWDRSNTEAFF. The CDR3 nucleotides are TGTGCCTGGGACAGATCGAACACTGAAGCTTTCTTT.

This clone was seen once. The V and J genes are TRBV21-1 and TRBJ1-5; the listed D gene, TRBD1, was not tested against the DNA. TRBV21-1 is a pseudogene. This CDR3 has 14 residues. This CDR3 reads CASSHRWVDQPQHF. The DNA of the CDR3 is TGTGCCAGCAGCCACAGGTGGGTGGATCAGCCCCAGCATTTT.